What follows are 27 T cell receptor beta chains derived from one specimen sequenced in a study of neurological immune-mediated disorders. TCRdb reprocessed the 5' RACE reads via MiXCR and lists one record per CDR3 protein. This table has roughly 36,000 distinct CDR3 sequences, less than 15% appearing once. Sequencing was carried out using PBMCs. The receptors were sampled from a woman aged 45 to 65 with HTLV-1-associated myelopathy (HAM/TSP).

This clonotype was picked up many times. The genes are TRBV28 and TRBJ2-2; D is perhaps TRBD1 (6 bases). The germline CDR1 and CDR2 sequences are MDHEN and SYDVKM. V was pared by 5 bases and J by 5 bases, with 24 bases between. CDR3 size: 18 residues. In DNA, the CDR3 is TGTGCCAGCAGTACCTCAAAACTCAGGGGAAGGGAAACCGGGGAGCTGTTTTTT. Amino acid sequence: CASSTSKLRGRETGELFF. The full variable domain, with the rest looked up from reference TRBV28 and TRBJ2-2, is DVKVTQSSRYLVKRTGEKVFLECVQDMDHENMFWYRQDPGLGLRLIYFSYDVKMKEKGDIPEGYSVSREKKERFSLILESASTNQTSMYLCASSTSKLRGRETGELFFGEGSRLTVL.

The sample holds many counts of this clonotype. The rearrangement joins TRBV2 to TRBJ2-5, with D hard to call. CDR1 is SNHLY and CDR2 is FYNNEI in the germline V gene. V gave up 3 bases and J gave up 5 bases, with 13 bases separating them. The CDR3 length is 14 residues. The CDR3 bases are TGTGCCAGCAGTGACCTTCTGCTTAAGGAGACCCAGTACTTC. This encodes CASSDLLLKETQYF.

This clonotype was counted many times. The rearrangement uses TRBV7-2 and TRBJ1-1; D uncertain. Per the germline V gene, CDR1 is SGHTA and CDR2 is FQGNSA. The CDR3 spans 12 residues. The V gene lost 5 bases and the J gene lost 1 base, with 5 bases spanning the gap. The CDR3, as DNA: TGTGCCAGCAGCGCAGAGAACACTGAAGCTTTCTTT. It is translated as CASSAENTEAFF.

The chain employs TRBV4-1 and TRBJ1-5, with TRBD1 identical over 7 bases. CDR3 size: 16 residues. Germline V gene lookup returns CDR1 MGHRA and CDR2 YSYEKL. Trimming took 3 bases from V and 2 from J; bases not matched to a gene: 7. The CDR3 DNA reads TGCGCCAGCAGCCAGCGACAGGGTTGGGGCAATCAGCCCCAGCATTTT. It encodes CASSQRQGWGNQPQHF.

This clonotype has at least ten counts. A read error may explain this, as a much larger clone is one base away. The chain employs TRBV20-1 and TRBJ2-1; no definite D call. The CDR3 length is 17 residues. Germline V lookup: CDR1 DFQATT, CDR2 SNEGSKA (reference sequence). V was trimmed by 1 base and J by 0 bases, leaving 16 bases between them. CDR3 amino acids: CSARGLVQYSSYNEQFF. DNA for the CDR3: TGCAGTGCTAGAGGTCTAGTGCAATACAGCTCCTACAATGAGCAGTTCTTC.

This clonotype occurred many times. The chain carries TRBV7-2 and TRBJ2-7, with D maybe TRBD2 (7 bases). Trimming took off 7 bases at V and 1 base at J, with 14 bases between the two ends. Per germline, CDR1 SGHTA and CDR2 FQGNSA. The CDR3 contains 14 residues. CDR3 DNA: TGTGCCAGCACTATAGGGGGGGGGTCCTACGAGCAGTACTTC. As protein: CASTIGGGSYEQYF.

There are many counts of this clonotype. The chain uses TRBV5-5 and TRBJ2-5; D may be TRBD1 (6 bases). The CDR3 loop spans 16 amino acids. The V gene lost 0 bases and the J gene lost 5 bases, with 17 bases spanning the gap. The germline V gene encodes CDR1 SGHKS and CDR2 YYEKEE (reference sequence). The CDR3 bases are TGTGCCAGCAGCTTGGGGTACAGGGCATCACTGGAGACCCAGTACTTC. It is translated as CASSLGYRASLETQYF. Full variable domain (remainder filled in from reference TRBV5-5 and TRBJ2-5): DAGVTQSPTHLIKTRGQQVTLRCSPISGHKSVSWYQQVLGQGPQFIFQYYEKEERGRGNFPDRFSARQFPNYSSELNVNALLLGDSALYLCASSLGYRASLETQYFGPGTRLLVL.

This clonotype was observed at least ten times. This chain uses TRBV11-2 with TRBJ1-6; D not certain. The germline CDR1 and CDR2 sequences are SGHAT and FQNNGV. V was trimmed by 5 bases and J by 1 base, leaving 9 bases between them. This CDR3 comprises 15 residues. The CDR3 sequence: CASSPWGSYNSPLHF. As DNA, the CDR3 is TGTGCCAGCAGCCCCTGGGGATCCTATAATTCACCCCTCCACTTT. Looking up the rest from reference TRBV11-2 and TRBJ1-6 gives the full variable domain: EAGVAQSPRYKIIEKRQSVAFWCNPISGHATLYWYQQILGQGPKLLIQFQNNGVVDDSQLPKDRFSAERLKGVDSTLKIQPAKLEDSAVYLCASSPWGSYNSPLHFGNGTRLTVT.

This clonotype was counted at least ten times. V is TRBV20-1 and J is TRBJ2-3; 12 bases agree with TRBD1. Germline CDR1 is DFQATT and CDR2 is SNEGSKA (reference sequence). The junction had 13 bases not matched to a gene; V was cut back by 7 bases and J by 5 bases. The CDR3 contains 16 residues. This CDR3 reads CSVGTGGYSKIDTQYF. The CDR3 DNA reads as TGCAGTGTTGGGACAGGGGGCTACAGCAAGATAGATACGCAGTATTTT.

The chain is built from TRBV7-6 and TRBJ2-3, with no clear D. The CDR3 consists of 14 residues. The V gene lost 5 bases and the J gene lost 0 bases, with 9 bases spanning the gap. Germline V gene data show CDR1 as SGHVS and CDR2 as FNYEAQ. CDR3 in DNA: TGTGCCAGCAGCCCGCCCCAGAGCACAGATACGCAGTATTTT. This encodes CASSPPQSTDTQYF.

This clonotype was recorded many times. V and J are TRBV5-1 and TRBJ2-3; 8 positions match TRBD2. Germline V lookup: CDR1 SGHRS, CDR2 YFSETQ. The CDR3 spans 15 residues. With 1 base clipped from V and 1 base from J, the junction kept 2 bases outside the gene matches. The CDR3 coding sequence is TGCGCCAGCAGCTTGTGGCGGGGGGGCACAGATACGCAGTATTTT. This sequence encodes CASSLWRGGTDTQYF.

This clonotype ranks as medium-sized. The J gene is TRBJ2-6, the V gene TRBV5-1; no clear D. The CDR3 length is 16 residues. Germline CDR1 and CDR2: SGHRS and YFSETQ. Trimming stripped 4 bases from V and 2 bases from J, with 13 bases between. The CDR3 protein is CASSPVWWTGANVLTF. The CDR3 nucleotides read TGCGCCAGCAGCCCCGTTTGGTGGACTGGGGCCAACGTCCTGACTTTC.

At least ten counts were recorded for this clonotype. The chain is built from TRBV24-1 and TRBJ1-2, with 8 bases that match TRBD1. CDR1 and CDR2 from the germline V gene are KGHDR and SFDVKD. CDR3 size: 16 residues. Germline trimming cut 4 bases from V and 7 bases from J; bases unmatched to any gene: 13. CDR3 in amino acids: CATSESPDRAGRGYTF. Written as DNA, the CDR3 is TGTGCCACCAGTGAGTCCCCGGACAGGGCAGGTCGTGGCTACACCTTC.

This clonotype occurred many times. The CDR3 protein is CSVVSVSGANVLTF. The CDR3 nucleotides read TGCAGCGTTGTAAGTGTCTCTGGGGCCAACGTCCTGACTTTC. This chain connects TRBV29-1 to TRBJ2-6, with D unclear. Germline-derived CDR1 and CDR2 are SQVTM and ANQGSEA. V lost 4 bases and J lost 0, with 7 bases in between. This CDR3 comprises 14 residues. Full variable domain (rest looked up from reference TRBV29-1 and TRBJ2-6): SAVISQKPSRDICQRGTSLTIQCQVDSQVTMMFWYRQQPGQSLTLIATANQGSEATYESGFVIDKFPISRPNLTFSTLTVSNMSPEDSSIYLCSVVSVSGANVLTFGAGSRLTVL.

This clonotype was counted ten times or more. This chain links TRBV12-3 or TRBV12-4 with TRBJ2-2; D remains unclear. V was shortened by 0 bases and J by 2 bases, with 7 bases between the two germline ends. This CDR3 is 15 amino acids long. The CDR3 sequence is CASSLARINTGELFF. In DNA, the CDR3 is TGTGCCAGCAGTTTAGCGCGAATAAACACCGGGGAGCTGTTTTTT.

This clonotype was picked up a small number of times. This rearrangement joins TRBV6-2 or TRBV6-3 to TRBJ2-2; 10 nucleotides line up with TRBD2. The CDR3 is 15 amino acids. CDR1 and CDR2 from the germline V gene are MNHEY and SVGEGT. The ends lost 6 bases at V and 4 bases at J; junction bases unmatched: 5. The DNA of the CDR3 is TGTGCCAGCAGAGAGCGGGGGGGCAGCACCGGGGAGCTGTTTTTT. Protein sequence: CASRERGGSTGELFF.

The J gene is TRBJ2-6, the V gene TRBV28; 8 bases fit TRBD1. The CDR3 has 22 amino acids. Germline V gene lookup returns CDR1 MDHEN and CDR2 SYDVKM. V lost 4 bases to trimming and J lost 0 bases; unmatched junction nucleotides: 20. The CDR3 loop is CASSYLLTGGSRLRSGANVLTF. The DNA for the CDR3 is TGTGCCAGCAGTTACTTACTTACAGGGGGAAGTCGCCTGCGCTCTGGGGCCAACGTCCTGACTTTC.

This clonotype was counted ten times or more. The chain uses TRBV14 and TRBJ1-2; weak D call: TRBD1 (6 bases). CDR3 size: 14 residues. Germline V CDR1 and CDR2: SGHDN, FVKESK. V was shortened by 4 bases and J by 8 bases, with 17 bases between the two germline ends. CDR3 nucleotides: TGTGCCAGCAGCCTGGACCGCTGGGGGCGAGGCTACACCTTC. Encoded protein: CASSLDRWGRGYTF.

This clonotype has ten or more counts. The chain has TRBV27 and TRBJ1-1, with D perhaps TRBD1 (5 bases). CDR1 is MNHEY, CDR2 SMNVEV, per germline (reference sequence). The CDR3 has 14 amino acids. V was pared by 5 bases and J by 0 bases, with 10 bases between. The CDR3 region has the DNA TGTGCCAGCAGTCGGGGACGGATGAACACTGAAGCTTTCTTT. Its protein is CASSRGRMNTEAFF.

This clonotype was seen ten or more times. The rearrangement joins TRBV6-2 or TRBV6-3 to TRBJ1-1; no reliable D call. V lost 2 bases, J lost 0 bases, and 22 bases lay in between. Germline V CDR1 and CDR2: MNHEY, SVGEGT. CDR3 size: 19 residues. In DNA, the CDR3 is TGTGCCAGCAGTTACAGGTGGCTGCCTACTACGGCTCTGAACACTGAAGCTTTCTTT. It is translated as CASSYRWLPTTALNTEAFF.

This clonotype was found many times. The chain combines TRBV7-9 with TRBJ2-7; D call uncertain. CDR3 length: 11 amino acids. From germline, CDR1 is SEHNR and CDR2 FQNEAQ (reference sequence). Trimming cost V 5 bases and J 3 bases, with 5 bases left between them. The CDR3 here is CASSPRYEQYF. CDR3 coding DNA: TGTGCCAGCAGCCCCCGCTACGAGCAGTACTTC.

This clonotype showed up many times. The CDR3 loop reads CSVPGDYNEQFF. In DNA, the CDR3 is TGCAGCGTTCCGGGAGACTACAATGAGCAGTTCTTC. V usage is TRBV29-1 and J usage is TRBJ2-1; perhaps TRBD2 as D (6 bases). CDR3 size: 12 residues. The germline V gene encodes CDR1 SQVTM and CDR2 ANQGSEA. V lost 5 bases and J lost 3, with 8 bases in between.

This clonotype was seen ten or more times. The DNA for the CDR3 is TGTGCCAGTTCTCGGGGCAGGAGCTCTAACTATGGCTACACCTTC. Translation: CASSRGRSSNYGYTF. This rearrangement joins TRBV19 to TRBJ1-2; a weak D match, TRBD1 (5 bases). Germline V gives CDR1 LNHDA, CDR2 SQIVND (reference sequence). Trimming left V 8 bases short and J 0 bases short, with 16 bases between. This CDR3 has 15 residues.

This clonotype was counted many times. The V gene is TRBV5-6, the J gene TRBJ1-1; D not certain. Germline CDR1 is SGHDT and CDR2 is YYEEEE. This CDR3 spans 15 amino acids. The V gene lost 2 bases and the J gene lost 0 bases, with 11 bases spanning the gap. The CDR3 spells CASSLFQRMNTEAFF. The CDR3 nucleotides read TGTGCCAGCAGCTTATTTCAGCGAATGAACACTGAAGCTTTCTTT. Using reference TRBV5-6 and TRBJ1-1 for the parts outside the CDR3, the full variable domain is DAGVTQSPTHLIKTRGQQVTLRCSPKSGHDTVSWYQQALGQGPQFIFQYYEEEERQRGNFPDRFSGHQFPNYSSELNVNALLLGDSALYLCASSLFQRMNTEAFFGQGTRLTVV.

This clonotype occurred many times. The chain links TRBV7-9 to TRBJ2-3; 9 nucleotides align to TRBD2. After removal of 7 bases from V and 1 base from J, the junction contained 9 bases not matched to a gene. The CDR3 covers 16 residues. CDR1 is SEHNR, CDR2 FQNEAQ, per germline (reference sequence). Here the CDR3 DNA reads TGTGCCAGCATCCAGGCGTCTAGCGGGGGCACAGATACGCAGTATTTT. It translates to CASIQASSGGTDTQYF.

In this sample, this clonotype turned up many times. The gene calls are TRBV20-1 and TRBJ2-5, with TRBD2 matching 13 bases. The J segment lost 0 bases and the V segment lost 6 bases, leaving 7 bases of the junction unmatched. This CDR3 spans 16 amino acids. Looked up from germline, CDR1 is DFQATT and CDR2 is SNEGSKA (reference sequence). CDR3 bases: TGCAGTGCAGGACTAGCGGGGGTTTCGTACCAAGAGACCCAGTACTTC. It encodes CSAGLAGVSYQETQYF.

In its sample, this clonotype was seen many times. V usage is TRBV19 and J usage is TRBJ2-2; D could derive from TRBD1 or TRBD2 (5 bases each). The CDR3 contains 14 residues. The germline gives CDR1 LNHDA, CDR2 SQIVND (reference sequence). Trimming stripped 7 bases from V and 3 bases from J, with 12 bases between. CDR3 loop: CASIRQGDTGELFF. DNA of the CDR3: TGTGCCAGTATTCGGCAGGGAGACACCGGGGAGCTGTTTTTT.